The 21 T cell receptor beta chains below were found in one sample sequenced in a study of T-cell reconstitution after alpha-beta-depleted transplantation in children. A library of TCRbeta sequences, prepared with unique molecular identifiers, was generated. TCRdb re-analysed the PCR reads in MiXCR, keeping a single row per CDR3 protein. The sample yields some 200,000 distinct CDR3 sequences, roughly a tenth seen once. Sample: PBMCs, taken before TCRalphabeta/CD19-depleted stem cell transplant. These receptors all stem from a child less than two years old with acute myeloid leukemia, due to receive a stem cell transplant.

This clonotype was recorded many times. The CDR3 region has the DNA TGTGCCAGCTCTGAGGGCCTGGGAGAGACCCAGTACTTC. It is translated as CASSEGLGETQYF. The genes are TRBV6-1 and TRBJ2-5; a weak D match, TRBD2 (5 bases). The CDR3 contains 13 residues. The V and J ends lost 8 bases and 4 bases respectively, with 14 bases between them. Looked up from germline, CDR1 is MNHNS and CDR2 is SASEGT.

This clonotype was observed at least ten times. The chain has TRBV7-2 and TRBJ1-1; 10 bases map to TRBD1. The CDR3 extends over 16 amino acids. The junction had 6 bases not matched to a gene; V was cut back by 4 bases and J by 1 base. The germline V gene has CDR1 SGHTA and CDR2 FQGNSA. Written as DNA, the CDR3 is TGTGCCAGCAGCTCAATGACAGGGGGCGGGAACACTGAAGCTTTCTTT. It is translated as CASSSMTGGGNTEAFF.

This clonotype was detected many times. J is TRBJ2-3 and V is TRBV28, with TRBD1 as a possible D gene (5 bases). The V end lost 7 bases, the J end lost 3 bases, and 23 bases lay between the germline ends. This CDR3 has 17 amino acids. Per germline, CDR1 MDHEN and CDR2 SYDVKM. The CDR3 protein is CASISGAPGIWTDTQYF. For the CDR3, the DNA is TGTGCCAGCATATCTGGGGCGCCGGGTATTTGGACAGATACGCAGTATTTT.

Many counts were recorded for this clonotype. The rearrangement uses TRBV20-1 and TRBJ2-7; weak D call: TRBD2 (6 bases). Trimming cost V 3 bases and J 4 bases, with 13 bases left between them. This CDR3 is built from 13 residues. Germline V gives CDR1 DFQATT, CDR2 SNEGSKA (reference sequence). CDR3: CSASGRLPYEQYF. For the CDR3, the DNA is TGCAGTGCTAGCGGGAGATTACCATACGAGCAGTACTTC.

This clonotype was seen only a few times. This may come from a read error, since a much larger clone is one base off. The V call is TRBV11-2, the J call TRBJ2-2; D uncertain. The germline gives CDR1 SGHAT, CDR2 FQNNGV. The CDR3 extends over 12 amino acids. Trimming took 1 base from V and 7 from J, leaving 4 bases between them. The CDR3 loop reads CASSLADGELFF. CDR3 DNA sequence: TGTGCCAGCAGCTTAGCGGACGGGGAGCTGTTTTTT.

V usage is TRBV7-3 and J usage is TRBJ2-7; D possibly uses TRBD1 or TRBD2 (5 bases each). V lost 8 bases to trimming and J lost 7 bases, with 18 bases between them. The CDR3 loop spans 13 amino acids. Germline V CDR1 and CDR2: SGHTA, FQGTGA. CDR3 residues: CASGRGGSGEQYF. CDR3 nucleotides: TGTGCCAGCGGGAGAGGCGGGTCAGGGGAGCAGTACTTC.

The chain couples TRBV20-1 to TRBJ2-1; D is possibly TRBD2 (6 bases). CDR3 size: 16 residues. With 6 bases removed from V and 6 bases from J, the gap between germline ends came to 24 bases. CDR1 and CDR2 (germline): DFQATT, SNEGSKA (reference sequence). The CDR3 sequence: CSAAAGVRLGSNEQFF. In DNA form, the CDR3 reads TGCAGTGCAGCCGCCGGGGTTCGACTAGGTAGCAATGAGCAGTTCTTC.

This clonotype was counted at least ten times. This chain joins TRBV29-1 and TRBJ2-2; unclear D gene. Trimming pared 3 bases from V and 2 bases from J, leaving 4 bases between. Germline assignment: CDR1 SQVTM and CDR2 ANQGSEA. The CDR3 contains 12 residues. The CDR3 bases are TGCAGCGTTGATTTTAACACCGGGGAGCTGTTTTTT. It specifies CSVDFNTGELFF.

This clonotype was picked up many times. The chain carries TRBV28 and TRBJ1-1; no clear D gene. V dropped 5 bases and J dropped 3 bases, with 10 bases sitting between them. The CDR3 has 13 residues. Germline V gene sequence: CDR1 MDHEN, CDR2 SYDVKM. CDR3 nucleotides: TGTGCCAGCAGTGAGTTTCGGGACACTGAAGCTTTCTTT. This codes for CASSEFRDTEAFF.

This clonotype was counted many times. In nucleotides, the CDR3 is TGTGCCAGCAGCTATGTGAAACTAGCGGGAAGTCTGAACACCGGGGAGCTGTTTTTT. Translating it yields CASSYVKLAGSLNTGELFF. V gene TRBV12-3 or TRBV12-4 combines with J gene TRBJ2-2, with TRBD2 matching 10 bases. Trimming took 6 bases from V and 1 from J; bases not matched to a gene: 14. CDR3 length: 19 residues.

This clonotype was detected ten times or more. The chain recombines TRBV5-1 with TRBJ1-1; 11 bases fit TRBD1. The germline CDR1 and CDR2 sequences are SGHRS and YFSETQ. V shed 4 bases, J shed 0 bases, and the junction held 5 bases outside the gene matches. The CDR3 has 16 residues. The CDR3 region has the DNA TGCGCCAGCAGCCGACGGACAGGGGGCCTGAACACTGAAGCTTTCTTT. It translates to CASSRRTGGLNTEAFF.

This clonotype was recorded many times. One end of the junction does not line up with germline, which may come from a read error. The chain employs TRBV15 and TRBJ1-6; the D gene is possibly TRBD1 (5 bases). Per the germline V gene, CDR1 is LNHNV and CDR2 is YYDKDF (reference sequence). This CDR3 is built from 15 residues. CDR3 in DNA: TGTGCCACCAGCAGAGATTTACAGGAAAATTCGCCCCTCCACTTT. Protein sequence: CATSRDLQENSPLHF.

The chain recombines TRBV5-1 with TRBJ2-1; D perhaps matches TRBD1 (6 bases). The germline V gene has CDR1 SGHRS and CDR2 YFSETQ. Between the trimmed V and J ends, which lost 4 bases and 10 bases, there was a span of 15 bases. CDR3 length: 13 amino acids. The CDR3 sequence is CASSMDRSNEQFF. CDR3 in DNA: TGCGCCAGCAGCATGGACAGATCCAACGAGCAGTTCTTC. Full variable domain (rest looked up from reference TRBV5-1 and TRBJ2-1): KAGVTQTPRYLIKTRGQQVTLSCSPISGHRSVSWYQQTPGQGLQFLFEYFSETQRNKGNFPGRFSGRQFSNSRSEMNVSTLELGDSALYLCASSMDRSNEQFFGPGTRLTVL.

This clonotype was observed many times. V and J are TRBV24-1 and TRBJ2-7; D possibly corresponds to TRBD1 (6 bases). Germline V lookup: CDR1 KGHDR, CDR2 SFDVKD. The ends were cut back, 7 bases at V and 3 bases at J, with 9 bases in the middle. This CDR3 is built from 12 residues. CDR3 in DNA: TGTGCCACCAGCAGCAGGGGCTACGAGCAGTACTTC. Its protein product is CATSSRGYEQYF.

This clonotype was counted ten times or more. The V and J genes are TRBV5-1 and TRBJ2-3, with 10 bases matching TRBD1. Germline-derived CDR1 and CDR2 are SGHRS and YFSETQ. V was clipped by 4 bases and J by 2 bases; unmatched bases: 7. This CDR3 is built from 16 residues. The CDR3 loop reads CASSVEGQGNTDTQYF. CDR3 DNA: TGCGCCAGCAGCGTCGAGGGACAGGGGAACACAGATACGCAGTATTTT.

This clonotype was observed many times. This chain links TRBV15 with TRBJ1-5; D is unclear. CDR3 size: 13 residues. The V and J ends lost 5 bases and 7 bases respectively, with 12 bases between them. The germline gives CDR1 LNHNV, CDR2 YYDKDF (reference sequence). CDR3 amino acids: CATSPYPGQPQHF. Written as DNA, the CDR3 is TGTGCCACCAGCCCTTACCCGGGCCAGCCCCAGCATTTT. The whole variable domain, filled in from reference TRBV15 and TRBJ1-5, reads DAMVIQNPRYQVTQFGKPVTLSCSQTLNHNVMYWYQQKSSQAPKLLFHYYDKDFNNEADTPDNFQSRRPNTSFCFLDIRSPGLGDTAMYLCATSPYPGQPQHFGDGTRLSIL.

This clonotype occurred many times. The chain employs TRBV28 and TRBJ2-7; the match to TRBD1 covers 7 bases. The germline gives CDR1 MDHEN, CDR2 SYDVKM. CDR3 length: 13 residues. V shed 6 bases, J shed 2 bases, and the junction held 4 bases outside the gene matches. CDR3 sequence reads: CASSRQGTYEQYF. The CDR3 nucleotides read TGTGCCAGCAGCCGACAGGGAACCTACGAGCAGTACTTC.

This clonotype occurred many times. The chain is built from TRBV5-1 and TRBJ1-1, with TRBD1 as a possible D gene (6 bases). With 4 bases removed from V and 11 bases from J, the gap between germline ends came to 18 bases. This CDR3 is built from 13 residues. Germline V CDR1 and CDR2: SGHRS, YFSETQ. The CDR3 nucleotides are TGCGCCAGCAGCCTGGACAGCCATGATGATGCTTTCTTT. As protein: CASSLDSHDDAFF. Using reference TRBV5-1 and TRBJ1-1 for the parts outside the CDR3, the full variable domain is KAGVTQTPRYLIKTRGQQVTLSCSPISGHRSVSWYQQTPGQGLQFLFEYFSETQRNKGNFPGRFSGRQFSNSRSEMNVSTLELGDSALYLCASSLDSHDDAFFGQGTRLTVV.

On this clonotype itself: A junction end diverges from the germline sequence, so it may reflect a read error. The CDR3 nucleotides are TGCAGTGCGCCCAGAGGGGGAGGCACAAATACGCAGTATTTT. Protein sequence: CSAPRGGGTNTQYF. The V call is TRBV20-1, the J call TRBJ2-3; D may match TRBD1 or TRBD2 (6 bases each). This CDR3 has 14 amino acids. Germline V lookup: CDR1 DFQATT, CDR2 SNEGSKA (reference sequence).

This clonotype was recorded many times. V is TRBV5-1 and J is TRBJ2-1; 16 bases are a match to TRBD2. This CDR3 contains 22 residues. V lost 4 bases to trimming and J lost 3 bases; unmatched junction nucleotides: 19. Germline assignment: CDR1 SGHRS and CDR2 YFSETQ. The CDR3 loop reads CASSRTLGSGTSGRAGYNEQFF. For the CDR3, the DNA is TGCGCCAGCAGCCGAACTCTCGGCTCCGGGACTAGCGGGAGGGCCGGCTACAATGAGCAGTTCTTC.

In this sample, this clonotype turned up many times. V and J are TRBV10-3 and TRBJ2-7; 12 positions match TRBD2. With 11 bases clipped from V and 5 bases from J, the junction kept 7 bases outside the gene matches. Germline assignment: CDR1 ENHRY and CDR2 SYGVKD. The CDR3 contains 13 residues. CDR3 sequence: CAGQTSGSHEQYF. Written as DNA, the CDR3 is TGTGCCGGACAGACTAGCGGGAGCCACGAGCAGTACTTC.